The 10 T cell receptor beta chains below come from one sample, sequenced in a study of CD8 T cells in ankylosing spondylitis. Study results and caveats: The study identified a TCR beta motif of under ten highly homologous variants that appeared characteristic of ankylosing spondylitis blood.

Their target antigens are unknown. TCRdb processed the 5' RACE reads anew with MiXCR; each CDR3 protein has one entry. Of around 890,000 distinct CDR3 sequences listed, roughly 10% are singletons. Specimen: blood, either unsorted or a sorted T cell fraction (not recorded which). These receptors originate from a male donor with ankylosing spondylitis.

This clonotype was detected only a few times. V is TRBV7-2 and J is TRBJ1-6, with 9 bases matching TRBD1. With 4 bases clipped from V and 11 bases from J, the junction kept 9 bases outside the gene matches. CDR3 size: 15 residues. Germline V lookup: CDR1 SGHTA, CDR2 FQGNSA. The CDR3 protein is CASSSRDRVTTPLHF. CDR3 sequence (DNA): TGTGCCAGCAGCTCCCGGGACAGGGTCACGACACCCCTCCACTTT.

This clonotype was observed a handful of times. V usage is TRBV11-2 and J usage is TRBJ1-6; 11 bases align to TRBD1. V was pared by 5 bases and J by 6 bases, with 15 bases of the junction left unmatched. The CDR3 runs 19 residues. The germline V gene encodes CDR1 SGHAT and CDR2 FQNNGV. In DNA, the CDR3 is TGTGCCAGCAGCCCCCCGTTAGCCCGGACAGGGGGCTCTAATTCACCCCTCCACTTT. As protein: CASSPPLARTGGSNSPLHF.

This clonotype has a handful of counts. The chain carries TRBV4-1 and TRBJ2-2, with no clear D. V lost 4 bases and J lost 1, with 10 bases in between. The CDR3 sequence is 15 residues long. The germline CDR1 and CDR2 sequences are MGHRA and YSYEKL. CDR3 residues: CASSRQSRNTGELFF. CDR3 sequence (DNA): TGCGCCAGCAGCCGTCAGTCCCGGAACACCGGGGAGCTGTTTTTT.

The rearrangement joins TRBV10-3 to TRBJ2-1; D tentatively fits TRBD1 or TRBD2 (5 bases each). Trimming cost V 6 bases and J 9 bases, with 9 bases left between them. CDR1 ENHRY and CDR2 SYGVKD come from the germline V gene. The CDR3 length is 11 residues. CDR3 DNA: TGTGCCATCAGGTCGGGACCTGAGCAGTTCTTC. Amino acids: CAIRSGPEQFF.

This clonotype has at least ten counts. The CDR3 sequence: CAISPGPRLEQYF. The DNA for the CDR3 is TGTGCCATCAGTCCGGGACCGAGACTCGAGCAGTACTTC. The J gene is TRBJ2-7, the V gene TRBV10-3, with D possibly called TRBD1 or TRBD2 (5 bases each). V was pared by 5 bases and J by 6 bases, with 14 bases between. The CDR3 has 13 amino acids. Germline CDR1 reads ENHRY; CDR2 reads SYGVKD.

This clonotype has a handful of counts. The V and J genes are TRBV7-2 and TRBJ2-2; either TRBD1 or TRBD2 may supply D (6 bases each). The V end was cut by 4 bases, the J end by 3 bases, with 12 bases between. The CDR3 runs 15 residues. Germline values: CDR1 SGHTA, CDR2 FQGNSA. CDR3 nucleotide sequence: TGTGCCAGCAGCTCGGGGGCGGGGTACACCGGGGAGCTGTTTTTT. This translates into CASSSGAGYTGELFF.

This clonotype was recorded a few times. The rearrangement joins TRBV6-5 to TRBJ2-3; 7 bases map to TRBD1. J was trimmed by 5 bases and V by 1 base; bases with no gene match: 9. Germline assignment: CDR1 MNHEY and CDR2 SVGAGI. This CDR3 region has 16 residues. Written as DNA, the CDR3 is TGTGCCAGCAGTTACTGGATTGGGCAGGGGGTAGATACGCAGTATTTT. Its translation: CASSYWIGQGVDTQYF.

The rearrangement joins TRBV7-2 to TRBJ2-2; D uncertain. The V end was cut by 5 bases, the J end by 5 bases, with 9 bases between. The CDR3 consists of 13 residues. Germline loops: CDR1 SGHTA, CDR2 FQGNSA. In DNA form, the CDR3 reads TGTGCCAGCAGCAACGACCTGACCGGGGAGCTGTTTTTT. This gives the protein CASSNDLTGELFF. Filled out from reference TRBV7-2 and TRBJ2-2, the complete variable domain reads GAGVSQSPSNKVTEKGKDVELRCDPISGHTALYWYRQSLGQGLEFLIYFQGNSAPDKSGLPSDRFSAERTGGSVSTLTIQRTQQEDSAVYLCASSNDLTGELFFGEGSRLTVL.

This clonotype was counted a few times. This chain connects TRBV20-1 to TRBJ2-6; possibly TRBD2 for D (5 bases). Deletions cut 4 bases from V and 1 base from J, with 14 bases between. The CDR3 spans 16 residues. CDR1 is DFQATT, CDR2 SNEGSKA, per germline (reference sequence). The CDR3 bases are TGCAGTGCTACCCGAGGGTGGGGTTCTGGGGCCAACGTCCTGACTTTC. This encodes CSATRGWGSGANVLTF.

This clonotype was recorded a few times. This chain connects TRBV5-1 to TRBJ2-7; 9 positions agree with TRBD1. The V gene's germline CDR1 is SGHRS and CDR2 YFSETQ. Losses at the gene ends were 2 bases for V and 6 bases for J; bases not matched to a gene: 6. The CDR3 is 14 amino acids. CDR3 nucleotides: TGCGCCAGCAGCTTAAGGGACAGGGCTAGCGAGCAGTACTTC. Translating it yields CASSLRDRASEQYF.